A single sample gave rise to the 8 T cell receptor beta chains below, sequenced in a study of blood T cell repertoires in COVID-19. The protocol was immunoSEQ multiplex PCR, while the TCRdb copy is restricted to in-frame clones and leaves out a portion. The sample lists fewer than 300,000 clones; approximately 92% were seen once. Sequenced input: peripheral blood. All receptors derive from a person aged 18 to 30 with COVID-19, enrolled during active disease.

The rearrangement links TRBV14 to TRBJ2-7, with 7 bases lining up with TRBD2. V was clipped by 2 bases and J by 2 bases; unmatched bases: 3. The CDR3 runs to 14 residues. Germline CDR1 is SGHDN and CDR2 is FVKESK. The CDR3 reads CASSQTSATYEQYF. The CDR3 nucleotides read TGTGCCAGCAGCCAAACTAGCGCAACCTACGAGCAGTACTTC.

This clone was recorded only once. The chain joins TRBV4-2 to TRBJ2-1; 13 bases map to TRBD2. The junction had 8 bases not matched to a gene; V was cut back by 4 bases and J by 8 bases. This CDR3 contains 16 residues. From germline, CDR1 is LGHNA and CDR2 YNFKEQ. The CDR3 protein is CASSPQVLAGGDEQFF. DNA for the CDR3: TGTGCCAGCAGCCCCCAGGTACTAGCGGGAGGGGATGAGCAGTTCTTC.

V and J are TRBV28 and TRBJ1-1; tentative D call: TRBD1 (6 bases). The CDR3 spans 13 residues. Trimming took 7 bases from V and 7 from J, leaving 16 bases between them. Germline V gene lookup returns CDR1 MDHEN and CDR2 SYDVKM. The CDR3 is CASIYQQGIEAFF. CDR3 in DNA: TGTGCCAGCATATATCAACAGGGAATTGAAGCTTTCTTT. Looking up the rest from reference TRBV28 and TRBJ1-1 gives the full variable domain: DVKVTQSSRYLVKRTGEKVFLECVQDMDHENMFWYRQDPGLGLRLIYFSYDVKMKEKGDIPEGYSVSREKKERFSLILESASTNQTSMYLCASIYQQGIEAFFGQGTRLTVV.

The V call is TRBV18, the J call TRBJ2-1; D is unresolved. CDR3 length: 15 residues. V was trimmed by 3 bases and J by 0 bases, leaving 9 bases between them. Germline CDR1 reads KGHSH; CDR2 reads LQKENI. The CDR3 coding sequence is TGTGCCAGCTCACCCTGGCGGAACTCCTACAATGAGCAGTTCTTC. Residues: CASSPWRNSYNEQFF. Full variable domain (rest looked up from reference TRBV18 and TRBJ2-1): NAGVMQNPRHLVRRRGQEARLRCSPMKGHSHVYWYRQLPEEGLKFMVYLQKENIIDESGMPKERFSAEFPKEGPSILRIQQVVRGDSAAYFCASSPWRNSYNEQFFGPGTRLTVL.

The table lists this clone with a count of one. This chain uses TRBV6-5 with TRBJ2-1; D call uncertain. Looked up from germline, CDR1 is MNHEY and CDR2 is SVGAGI. V was clipped by 3 bases and J by 7 bases, with 13 bases between them. This CDR3 has 14 residues. The CDR3 sequence: CASSYRIDGNEQFF. CDR3 nucleotide sequence: TGTGCCAGCAGTTATAGAATCGACGGGAATGAGCAGTTCTTC.

The rearrangement joins TRBV2 to TRBJ2-7; TRBD2 agrees at 8 bases. This CDR3 has 17 amino acids. In germline, CDR1 is SNHLY, CDR2 FYNNEI. Germline trimming cut 1 base from V and 5 bases from J; bases unmatched to any gene: 13. CDR3 sequence: CASSEDIGRVPFDEQYF. In DNA, the CDR3 is TGTGCCAGCAGTGAAGATATCGGGAGGGTACCCTTCGACGAGCAGTACTTC.

The rearrangement joins TRBV2 to TRBJ2-7; possibly TRBD1 for D (6 bases). The germline CDR1 and CDR2 sequences are SNHLY and FYNNEI. This CDR3 comprises 14 residues. The V and J ends lost 4 bases and 2 bases respectively, with 12 bases between them. This CDR3 is CASSVGTLTYEQYF. The CDR3 DNA follows: TGTGCCAGCAGTGTCGGGACACTTACCTACGAGCAGTACTTC.

V gene TRBV6-1 combines with J gene TRBJ2-7; 11 nucleotides line up with TRBD1. V lost 2 bases, J lost 4 bases, and 4 bases stayed unmatched. The CDR3 extends over 15 amino acids. Germline values: CDR1 MNHNS, CDR2 SASEGT. The CDR3 here is CASSETGTGGYEQYF. The CDR3 DNA is TGTGCCAGCAGTGAAACCGGGACAGGGGGGTACGAGCAGTACTTC.